This TCR beta chain came from a study of technical replicates of blood from a few donors. The CDR3 is 12 amino acids. Deletions cut 6 bases from V and 7 bases from J, with 10 bases between. Germline V gene data show CDR1 as MDHEN and CDR2 as SYDVKM. Using immunoSEQ multiplex PCR, the repertoire was profiled, and TCRdb retains in-frame clones only, with some absent. Of more than 80,000 clones in the sample, approximately 95% were seen once. Material for sequencing was T cells isolated from PBMCs. The chain carries TRBV28 and TRBJ2-1; no definite D call. This TCR was sampled from a human donor in good health. The CDR3 coding sequence is TGTGCCAGCAGGGCGGTTTATAATGAGCAGTTCTTC. Translation gives CASRAVYNEQFF.